The T cell receptor (beta chain) under discussion was sequenced for a study of response to subunit inactivated influenza vaccine. V trimming: 5 bases; J trimming: 3 bases; junction bases outside the gene matches: 10. CDR1 is LNHDA, CDR2 SQIVND, per germline (reference sequence). The CDR3 runs 15 residues. This clonotype occurred a few times. Its antigen is not known. TCRdb passed the RT-PCR reads through MiXCR, listing each CDR3 protein once. The table shows roughly 790,000 distinct CDR3 sequences, with roughly 20% occurring only once. Study conclusions and caveats: Authors suggested few new T cells are recruited by each seasonal influenza vaccination.

The V gene is TRBV19, the J gene TRBJ2-7; 7 nucleotides line up with TRBD2. The receptor's source is a man between 45 and 60 years old who received an inactivated influenza vaccine. The material was PBMCs from blood, obtained more than 4 days after vaccination. The CDR3 loop is CASSGESGEGYEQYF. CDR3 nucleotides: TGTGCCAGTAGTGGCGAAAGCGGGGAAGGCTACGAGCAGTACTTC.